Listed below are T cell receptor beta chains from one sample, sequenced in a study of yellow fever vaccine responses in identical twins. TCRdb passed the RT-PCR reads through MiXCR, listing each CDR3 protein once. The sample consists of 2,100 or so distinct CDR3 sequences, under 90% of them appearing once. The sequencing used T cells from blood (PBMCs), unsorted or a sorted subset (not recorded which), collected before or after yellow fever vaccination (not recorded which). The source is a woman between 18 and 30 years old who received the yellow fever vaccine. CDR3s include the opening cysteine and the closing phenylalanine or tryptophan. A D gene is named only where the DNA matches it firmly. Where a row states a size, it is once, few, many or the class of an expanded clone; other rows omit it.

TRBJ2-7 - TRBV7-9 - 14 CASRPAGSSYEQYF TGTGCCAGCAGGCCCGCGGGAAGCTCCTACGAGCAGTACTTC
TRBJ2-1 - TRBV5-6 - 13 CATSDGGGNEQFF TGTGCCACCTCGGACGGGGGAGGCAATGAGCAGTTCTTC
TRBJ2-3 TRBD2 TRBV7-6 - 15 CASSLAAGVTDTQYF TGTGCCAGCAGCTTAGCCGCGGGGGTCACAGATACGCAGTATTTT
TRBJ1-1 - TRBV10-3 - 12 CAISETRTEAFF TGTGCCATCAGTGAGACCCGAACTGAAGCTTTCTTT
TRBJ1-2 TRBD1 TRBV10-3 few 15 CAINGGQALDYGYTF TGTGCCATCAATGGGGGACAGGCCCTCGACTATGGCTACACCTTC
TRBJ2-7 - TRBV20-1 - 13 CSAEPTTSYEQYF TGCAGTGCTGAACCTACTACGTCCTACGAGCAGTACTTC
TRBJ2-2 - TRBV29-1 - 13 CSVGQRGTGELFF TGCAGCGTTGGACAGCGAGGCACCGGGGAGCTGTTTTTT
TRBJ2-3 TRBD1 TRBV9 - 15 CASTTTGGEGDTQYF TGTGCCAGCACCACGACAGGGGGCGAAGGGGATACGCAGTATTTT
TRBJ2-2 TRBD2 TRBV5-5 - 18 CASSLSPPAGGFAGELFF TGTGCCAGCAGCTTGTCTCCCCCAGCGGGGGGGTTCGCCGGGGAGCTGTTTTTT
TRBJ1-1 - TRBV6-2/TRBV6-3 - 14 CASSYSGADTEAFF TGTGCCAGCAGTTACAGTGGGGCGGACACTGAAGCTTTCTTT
TRBJ2-7 TRBD2 TRBV19 - 12 CASSMGRAEQYF TGTGCCAGTAGTATGGGGAGGGCCGAGCAGTACTTC
TRBJ2-4 - TRBV2 - 10 CASGVGVLYF TGTGCCAGCGGTGTTGGGGTCCTGTACTTC
TRBJ1-2 - TRBV7-8 - 14 CASSWDQGTLDYTF TGTGCCAGCAGCTGGGACCAGGGGACTCTTGACTACACCTTC
TRBJ2-1 TRBD1 TRBV10-3 - 15 CAIGSDRVVYNEQFF TGTGCCATCGGATCGGACAGGGTGGTCTACAATGAGCAGTTCTTC
TRBJ1-5 - TRBV5-6 - 16 CASSLAGASSNQPQHF TGTGCCAGCAGCTTGGCGGGAGCGTCTAGCAATCAGCCCCAGCATTTT
TRBJ1-1 - TRBV10-3 - 15 CAISKGGNYGTEAFF TGTGCCATCAGTAAAGGCGGAAACTACGGCACTGAAGCTTTCTTT
TRBJ1-4 - TRBV10-3 - 14 CAISEPSAATGMFF TGTGCCATCAGTGAGCCTAGCGCGGCAACAGGAATGTTTTTT
TRBJ2-5 - TRBV14 - 12 CASSRARETQYF TGTGCCAGCAGCAGGGCGCGGGAGACCCAGTACTTC
TRBJ1-1 - TRBV11-2 - 13 CASSWGSATEAFF TGTGCCAGCAGCTGGGGATCAGCCACTGAAGCTTTCTTT
TRBJ1-5 - TRBV5-1 few 13 CASSFEGDQPQHF TGCGCCAGCAGCTTTGAGGGCGATCAGCCCCAGCATTTT
TRBJ2-5 - TRBV2 - 13 CASSETERQGQYF TGTGCCAGCAGTGAAACAGAGCGGCAGGGCCAGTACTTC
TRBJ2-7 TRBD1 TRBV18 - 15 CASSPSGTAPYEQYF TGTGCCAGCTCACCCTCCGGGACAGCGCCTTACGAGCAGTACTTC
TRBJ1-5 - TRBV15 - 13 CATSRRRNQPQHF TGTGCCACCAGCAGAAGAAGAAATCAGCCCCAGCATTTT
TRBJ2-1 - TRBV12-2 - 17 CASRLRIRGTGRNEQFF TGTGCAAGTCGCTTACGGATCCGGGGGACAGGGAGGAATGAGCAGTTCTTC
TRBJ1-5 - TRBV19 - 16 CASTQSGHSSNQPQHF TGTGCCAGTACCCAATCGGGACACTCTAGCAATCAGCCCCAGCATTTT
TRBJ1-1 - TRBV7-6 - 12 CASGTGNTEAFF TGTGCCAGCGGAACAGGGAACACTGAAGCTTTCTTT
TRBJ2-7 TRBD2 TRBV14 - 14 CASSQGSGGYEQYF TGTGCCAGCAGCCAAGGGAGCGGGGGCTACGAGCAGTACTTC
TRBJ2-3 - TRBV7-9 - 12 CASSLVADTQYF TGTGCCAGCAGCTTAGTCGCAGATACGCAGTATTTT
TRBJ2-1 - TRBV11-1 once 11 CASSLDRDTIF TGTGCCAGCAGCTTAGACAGGGATACGATCTTC
TRBJ2-7 - TRBV29-1 - 12 CSVAATFYEQYF TGCAGCGTTGCCGCCACCTTCTACGAGCAGTACTTC
TRBJ1-2 - TRBV15 once 17 CATSRDSPWGLGYGYTF TGTGCCACCAGCAGAGATTCTCCCTGGGGGCTAGGCTATGGCTACACCTTC